These 18 T cell receptor beta chains originate from one sample sequenced in a study of blood T cell repertoires in COVID-19. Assay: immunoSEQ multiplex PCR; the TCRdb copy retains only in-frame clones and omits some. The data show around 53,000 clones, about three quarters seen once. Source material: peripheral blood. The source is a man in his sixties or seventies with active or convalescent COVID-19.

The V and J genes are TRBV5-1 and TRBJ2-5; 8 nucleotides match TRBD2. The trim removed 3 bases at V and 2 bases at J, leaving 9 bases unmatched. This CDR3 contains 16 residues. The germline V gene has CDR1 SGHRS and CDR2 YFSETQ. The CDR3 bases are TGCGCCAGCAGCTCGGAGTTGCTAGCGGGTCAAGAGACCCAGTACTTC. Translation gives CASSSELLAGQETQYF.

The J gene is TRBJ2-5, the V gene TRBV2, with D maybe TRBD2 (5 bases). Germline assignment: CDR1 SNHLY and CDR2 FYNNEI. Deletions cut 6 bases from V and 3 bases from J, with 17 bases between. This CDR3 spans 15 amino acids. This CDR3 reads CASRGDTGLKETQYF. The DNA for the CDR3 is TGTGCCAGCAGGGGCGACACTGGACTGAAAGAGACCCAGTACTTC.

The V and J genes are TRBV15 and TRBJ2-3; TRBD2 might be the D (7 bases). Germline values: CDR1 LNHNV, CDR2 YYDKDF (reference sequence). The CDR3 is made up of 14 amino acids. V lost 8 bases and J 2 bases, leaving 14 bases between the germline ends. CDR3 sequence: CATGGGVFTDTQYF. CDR3 nucleotide sequence: TGTGCCACCGGGGGGGGCGTTTTCACAGATACGCAGTATTTT.

The rearrangement joins TRBV6-5 to TRBJ1-6; 10 bases align to TRBD1. The junction had 9 bases not matched to a gene; V was cut back by 6 bases and J by 10 bases. The CDR3 length is 15 residues. Germline assignment: CDR1 MNHEY and CDR2 SVGAGI. This CDR3 is CASRATTGGNSPLHF. The CDR3 DNA follows: TGTGCCAGCAGGGCCACGACAGGGGGCAACTCACCCCTCCACTTT.

The V call is TRBV27, the J call TRBJ2-1, with D maybe TRBD2 (5 bases). Germline-derived CDR1 and CDR2 are MNHEY and SMNVEV (reference sequence). Trimming took 5 bases from V and 5 from J, leaving 28 bases between them. The CDR3 loop spans 19 amino acids. CDR3 region: CASSPEGPTVGPPHNEQFF. The CDR3 region has the DNA TGTGCCAGCAGTCCCGAGGGTCCTACCGTAGGGCCCCCACACAATGAGCAGTTCTTC.

The chain is built from TRBV18 and TRBJ1-1; possible D gene TRBD1, 6 bases. The length of the CDR3 is 13 residues. Germline CDR1 and CDR2: KGHSH and LQKENI. The germline V and J ends were trimmed by 10 bases and 1 base, with 13 bases remaining between them. CDR3 DNA sequence: TGTGCCACCGCAGCGGGGGCGAACACTGAAGCTTTCTTT. Translating gives CATAAGANTEAFF.

The chain recombines TRBV5-1 with TRBJ2-3, with 7 bases aligning to TRBD1. The J segment lost 2 bases and the V segment lost 3 bases, leaving 6 bases of the junction unmatched. The CDR3 totals 15 residues. The germline gives CDR1 SGHRS, CDR2 YFSETQ. The CDR3 is CASSSTGIYTDTQYF. The CDR3 nucleotides read TGCGCCAGCAGCTCGACAGGGATTTACACAGATACGCAGTATTTT.

In DNA, the CDR3 is TGCGCCAGCAGCCCCGGGGCCTACGAGCAGTACTTC. Translated: CASSPGAYEQYF. The chain couples TRBV5-1 to TRBJ2-7; D is possibly TRBD2 (5 bases). The V gene's germline CDR1 is SGHRS and CDR2 YFSETQ. V lost 4 bases, J lost 2 bases, and 7 bases lay in between. The CDR3 contains 12 residues.

The rearrangement joins TRBV12-3 or TRBV12-4 to TRBJ1-1, with D unclear. This CDR3 has 12 residues. V was cut by 5 bases and J by 5 bases, with 9 bases left in between. The CDR3 sequence: CASSRELTEAFF. Here the CDR3 DNA reads TGTGCCAGCAGTCGGGAGTTGACTGAAGCTTTCTTT.

The chain carries TRBV5-1 and TRBJ2-7; possible D gene TRBD1, 6 bases. The CDR3 length is 17 residues. The germline V and J ends were trimmed by 0 bases and 6 bases, with 22 bases remaining between them. Looked up from germline, CDR1 is SGHRS and CDR2 is YFSETQ. The CDR3 reads CASSLVGLQGRIAEQYF. The CDR3 DNA reads as TGCGCCAGCAGCTTGGTGGGGTTACAGGGCCGGATCGCCGAGCAGTACTTC. The full variable domain, in which reference TRBV5-1 and TRBJ2-7 provide the parts outside the CDR3, is KAGVTQTPRYLIKTRGQQVTLSCSPISGHRSVSWYQQTPGQGLQFLFEYFSETQRNKGNFPGRFSGRQFSNSRSEMNVSTLELGDSALYLCASSLVGLQGRIAEQYFGPGTRLTVT.

The CDR3 nucleotides read TGTGCCAGCAGCGTAGGCGAGAGCTCCTATAATTCACCCCTCCACTTT. Translation: CASSVGESSYNSPLHF. J is TRBJ1-6 and V is TRBV9, with unresolved D. CDR3 length equals 16 residues. Trimming removed 0 bases from V and 0 bases from J, with 7 bases in between. Per the germline V gene, CDR1 is SGDLS and CDR2 is YYNGEE.

Comment on this clone: One junction end does not reproduce the germline sequence, and a read error may be involved. This sequence joins TRBV5-1 and TRBJ2-7; D gene unclear. The CDR3 contains 9 residues. Germline V gives CDR1 SGHRS, CDR2 YFSETQ. The CDR3 nucleotides read TGCGCCAGCTTAAGCTCCCCCCACTTC. This gives the protein CASLSSPHF.

This clone was seen just once. This chain links TRBV11-3 with TRBJ2-3; D not certain. With 2 bases removed from V and 2 bases from J, the gap between germline ends came to 8 bases. The CDR3 is made up of 14 amino acids. CDR1 and CDR2 (germline): SGHNT, YENEEA. The CDR3 DNA sequence: TGTGCCAGCAGCTTAAGTCGGTACACAGATACGCAGTATTTT. This sequence encodes CASSLSRYTDTQYF.

The CDR3 loop reads CSASPRRGDSNEKLFF. CDR3 DNA: TGCAGTGCTAGTCCTCGGCGGGGGGACTCTAATGAAAAACTGTTTTTT. This sequence joins TRBV20-1 and TRBJ1-4; TRBD1 is a possible D gene (5 bases). Deletions cut 3 bases from V and 3 bases from J, with 17 bases between. The CDR3 covers 16 residues. Germline V lookup: CDR1 DFQATT, CDR2 SNEGSKA (reference sequence).

The genes are TRBV12-5 and TRBJ1-2; possibly TRBD1 for D (5 bases). The CDR3 covers 14 residues. Germline V lookup: CDR1 LGHNT, CDR2 FRNRAP. The V and J ends lost 5 bases and 4 bases respectively, with 14 bases between them. In DNA, the CDR3 is TGTGCTAGTGGTAACCAGGGATTCGGCTATGGCTACACCTTC. Translated: CASGNQGFGYGYTF. Based on the CDR3 plus reference TRBV12-5 and TRBJ1-2, the full variable domain is DARVTQTPRHKVTEMGQEVTMRCQPILGHNTVFWYRQTMMQGLELLAYFRNRAPLDDSGMPKDRFSAEMPDATLATLKIQPSEPRDSAVYFCASGNQGFGYGYTFGSGTRLTVV.

The chain joins TRBV28 to TRBJ1-5; 8 nucleotides match TRBD1. Germline trimming cut 5 bases from V and 0 bases from J; bases unmatched to any gene: 6. From germline, CDR1 is MDHEN and CDR2 SYDVKM. The CDR3 totals 16 residues. The CDR3 nucleotides are TGTGCCAGCAGTCCCGACAGGGGCCATAGCAATCAGCCCCAGCATTTT. Translation: CASSPDRGHSNQPQHF.

The chain links TRBV27 to TRBJ2-5; D perhaps matches TRBD1 (5 bases). Trimming removed 5 bases from V and 5 bases from J, with 12 bases in between. Germline-derived CDR1 and CDR2 are MNHEY and SMNVEV (reference sequence). The CDR3 totals 13 residues. The CDR3 reads CASSSTGVETQYF. The CDR3 region has the DNA TGTGCCAGCAGTAGTACAGGAGTGGAGACCCAGTACTTC.

The rearrangement uses TRBV30 and TRBJ2-7, with D possibly being TRBD1 (5 bases). Germline V gene sequence: CDR1 GTSNPN, CDR2 SVGIG (reference sequence). The CDR3 has 13 residues. Trimming shortened V by 3 bases and J by 3 bases, and 12 bases separated the two germline ends. Here the CDR3 reads CAWRDSVIYEQYF. The CDR3 DNA sequence: TGTGCCTGGAGAGACAGTGTTATCTACGAGCAGTACTTC.